The 32 T cell receptor beta chains below come from one sample, sequenced in a study of T cell responses to AZD1222 COVID-19 vaccine (dated by TCRdb to the early 2020s). Taken with the paper, the label for time point translates to: about 28 days (+/-7) after the second vaccine dose. The method was the immunoSEQ multiplex PCR assay. As stored in TCRdb, this immuneACCESS dataset retains in-frame rearrangements with V and J assigned. A fraction of the clones does not appear; measured against another copy, unresolved V genes explain less than half of the discrepancy, and the remainder lacks a known reason. The sample table lists 150,000 to 250,000 clones, roughly nine tenths of them with a count of one. The ten largest clones take up around 3% of the sample. The sample here was peripheral blood, taken 28 days after the second AZD1222 dose. The receptors here all came from an adult who received the AZD1222 COVID-19 vaccine.

The rearrangement uses TRBV6-5 and TRBJ1-1; D ambiguous. Germline-derived CDR1 and CDR2 are MNHEY and SVGAGI. Trimming removed 5 bases at V and 8 bases at J, with 12 bases between. This CDR3 spans 12 amino acids. CDR3 region: CASSTRVEEAFF. The CDR3 DNA reads TGTGCCAGCAGTACCCGAGTGGAGGAAGCTTTCTTT.

The CDR3 nucleotides are TGTGCCAGCAGCTTAAACTCTTACAATGAGCAGTTCTTC. Amino acid sequence: CASSLNSYNEQFF. The chain links TRBV7-3 to TRBJ2-1; D gene uncertain. This CDR3 contains 13 residues. V was shortened by 1 base and J by 4 bases, with 5 bases between the two germline ends. The germline V gene encodes CDR1 SGHTA and CDR2 FQGTGA.

In its sample, this clone was seen once. Other nucleotide sequences in the sample specify the same CDR3. This rearrangement joins TRBV19 to TRBJ2-5; D call uncertain. The CDR3 is made up of 14 amino acids. V lost 3 bases, J lost 2 bases, and 10 bases lay in between. Germline V gene lookup returns CDR1 LNHDA and CDR2 SQIVND (reference sequence). This chain's CDR3 is CASSIVSGQETQYF. As DNA, the CDR3 is TGTGCCAGTAGTATTGTTAGTGGGCAAGAGACCCAGTACTTC.

The chain links TRBV27 to TRBJ2-2; 9 nucleotides agree with TRBD2. V shed 5 bases and J 7 bases; nucleotides not matched to a gene: 14. The CDR3 sequence is 17 residues long. The germline V gene has CDR1 MNHEY and CDR2 SMNVEV (reference sequence). CDR3: CASSHHLAGVEDGELFF. The DNA of the CDR3 is TGTGCCAGCAGTCATCATTTAGCGGGAGTAGAGGACGGGGAGCTGTTTTTT.

The chain is built from TRBV6-5 and TRBJ1-1; D uncertain. The ends were cut back, 8 bases at V and 0 bases at J, with 10 bases in the middle. CDR3 length: 13 amino acids. CDR1 is MNHEY and CDR2 is SVGAGI in the germline V gene. CDR3 DNA: TGTGCCAGCCGACGACTGATGAACACTGAAGCTTTCTTT. Amino acids: CASRRLMNTEAFF.

The chain carries TRBV28 and TRBJ2-1, with D perhaps matching TRBD2 (6 bases). Germline lookup yields CDR1 MDHEN and CDR2 SYDVKM. This CDR3 region has 12 residues. Trimming took 4 bases from V and 7 from J, leaving 8 bases between them. The DNA of the CDR3 is TGTGCCAGCAGTTACGGGAGAAATGAGCAGTTCTTC. Its translation is CASSYGRNEQFF.

The genes are TRBV6-5 and TRBJ2-3; D is perhaps TRBD1 (6 bases). Germline V gene lookup returns CDR1 MNHEY and CDR2 SVGAGI. The CDR3 is 14 amino acids. With 5 bases removed from V and 1 base from J, the gap between germline ends came to 10 bases. The CDR3 loop reads CASSTGKGTDTQYF. CDR3 nucleotide sequence: TGTGCCAGCAGTACAGGGAAGGGCACAGATACGCAGTATTTT.

The table lists this clone with a few counts. This chain uses TRBV4-2 with TRBJ2-2, with 9 bases fitting TRBD1. Germline V CDR1 and CDR2: LGHNA, YNFKEQ. The CDR3 is 18 residues long. V lost 1 base to trimming and J lost 2 bases; unmatched junction nucleotides: 8. The CDR3 region is CASSQAPGQGYNTGELFF. The CDR3 coding sequence is TGTGCCAGCAGCCAAGCTCCGGGACAGGGTTACAACACCGGGGAGCTGTTTTTT.

This clone appeared once. The genes are TRBV21-1 and TRBJ2-7. TRBV21-1 is tagged as a pseudogene. The CDR3 is made up of 17 amino acids. The CDR3 is CASSLGDEGGAPYEQYF. DNA of the CDR3: TGTGCCAGCAGCTTAGGGGATGAGGGGGGTGCACCCTACGAGCAGTACTTC.

This CDR3 reads CASSFGPDSGNTIYF. The CDR3 coding sequence is TGTGCCAGCAGTTTCGGCCCAGACTCTGGAAACACCATATATTTT. V gene TRBV5-6 combines with J gene TRBJ1-3, with no clear D. The V and J ends lost 5 bases and 0 bases respectively, with 12 bases between them. The V gene's germline CDR1 is SGHDT and CDR2 YYEEEE. CDR3 length: 15 amino acids.

V is TRBV5-4 and J is TRBJ2-4; D may be TRBD2 (7 bases). Trimming cost V 7 bases and J 0 bases, with 17 bases left between them. The CDR3 length is 16 residues. CDR1 and CDR2 from the germline V gene are SGHNT and YYREEE (reference sequence). The CDR3 here is CASAEGGVLAKNIQYF. CDR3 in DNA: TGTGCCAGCGCCGAGGGGGGGGTACTAGCCAAAAACATTCAGTACTTC. Full variable domain (remainder filled in from reference TRBV5-4 and TRBJ2-4): ETGVTQSPTHLIKTRGQQVTLRCSSQSGHNTVSWYQQALGQGPQFIFQYYREEENGRGNFPPRFSGLQFPNYSSELNVNALELDDSALYLCASAEGGVLAKNIQYFGAGTRLSVL.

The chain uses TRBV29-1 and TRBJ2-5, with 7 bases lining up with TRBD1. From germline, CDR1 is SQVTM and CDR2 ANQGSEA. CDR3 length: 12 amino acids. V lost 3 bases and J lost 2; bases outside the gene matches: 0. CDR3 amino acids: CSVEGQQETQYF. The CDR3 coding sequence is TGCAGCGTTGAGGGACAGCAAGAGACCCAGTACTTC.

The chain has TRBV6-5 and TRBJ2-1, with D perhaps TRBD1 or TRBD2 (5 bases each). V lost 4 bases and J lost 7, with 17 bases in between. This CDR3 comprises 15 residues. Germline CDR1 reads MNHEY; CDR2 reads SVGAGI. The CDR3 sequence is CASSWDGSRGNEQFF. Here the CDR3 DNA reads TGTGCCAGCAGTTGGGACGGATCAAGGGGAAATGAGCAGTTCTTC.

The CDR3 spells CASSPRGVPYEQYF. CDR3 in DNA: TGCGCCAGCAGCCCGAGGGGGGTGCCCTACGAGCAGTACTTC. This sequence joins TRBV4-1 and TRBJ2-7; tentatively, D is TRBD1 or TRBD2 (6 bases each). V was shortened by 4 bases and J by 2 bases, with 12 bases between the two germline ends. The germline CDR1 and CDR2 sequences are MGHRA and YSYEKL. CDR3 length: 14 amino acids.

This sequence joins TRBV2 and TRBJ1-6, with D unresolved. The CDR3 loop spans 13 amino acids. The V gene's germline CDR1 is SNHLY and CDR2 FYNNEI. V shed 7 bases and J shed 9 bases, with 13 bases lying between them. CDR3 sequence: CASNSEKISPLHF. The CDR3 coding sequence is TGTGCCAGCAATTCAGAGAAAATTTCACCCCTCCACTTT.

This sequence joins TRBV21-1 and TRBJ2-1. TRBV21-1 is recorded as a pseudogene. The CDR3 has 17 residues. CDR3 nucleotide sequence: TGTGCCAGCAGCACAACCCCGGGACCCAAAAGGGCCAATGAGCAGTTCTTC. Translation: CASSTTPGPKRANEQFF.

This clone appeared a single time. The chain recombines TRBV19 with TRBJ2-1, with 8 bases that match TRBD1. CDR3 length: 14 amino acids. Germline trimming cut 3 bases from V and 6 bases from J; bases unmatched to any gene: 4. Germline V CDR1 and CDR2: LNHDA, SQIVND (reference sequence). The CDR3 here is CASSMGGQGNEQFF. CDR3 DNA sequence: TGTGCCAGTAGTATGGGCGGACAGGGCAATGAGCAGTTCTTC.

This clone has a single count. The chain combines TRBV30 with TRBJ2-6; no definite D call. The germline V gene has CDR1 GTSNPN and CDR2 SVGIG (reference sequence). Trimming removed 3 bases from V and 9 bases from J, with 12 bases in between. This CDR3 is 13 amino acids long. The CDR3 DNA reads as TGTGCCTGGAGATACAGTGAGAACAACGTCCTGACTTTC. It translates to CAWRYSENNVLTF.

The chain links TRBV7-8 to TRBJ1-2; D is undetermined. This CDR3 has 16 amino acids. Trimming cost V 5 bases and J 3 bases, with 19 bases left between them. Germline CDR1 is SGHVS and CDR2 is FQNEAQ. This CDR3 is CASSRWSGVGDYGYTF. CDR3 sequence (DNA): TGTGCCAGCAGCCGATGGTCGGGAGTGGGTGACTATGGCTACACCTTC.

The chain joins TRBV2 to TRBJ1-2, with D hard to call. In germline, CDR1 is SNHLY, CDR2 FYNNEI. The length of the CDR3 is 12 residues. Trimming took 6 bases from V and 7 from J, leaving 12 bases between them. CDR3 region: CASRSDLSGYTF. The CDR3 nucleotides read TGTGCCAGCAGAAGCGACCTAAGTGGCTACACCTTC.

The genes are TRBV6-2 or TRBV6-3 and TRBJ1-5; 9 bases map to TRBD1. The germline gives CDR1 MNHEY, CDR2 SVGEGT. With 5 bases clipped from V and 3 bases from J, the junction kept 5 bases outside the gene matches. The CDR3 covers 15 residues. Here the CDR3 reads CASSTRQGVNQPQHF. The CDR3 region has the DNA TGTGCCAGCAGTACCAGACAGGGGGTCAATCAGCCCCAGCATTTT.

The V gene is TRBV4-1, the J gene TRBJ2-7, with 10 bases identical to TRBD1. In germline, CDR1 is MGHRA, CDR2 YSYEKL. The CDR3 contains 15 residues. Trimming removed 3 bases from V and 6 bases from J; junction bases left unmatched: 8. CDR3 in DNA: TGCGCCAGCAGCCAGGCCGGGACAGGGGTACTCGAGCAGTACTTC. Translation: CASSQAGTGVLEQYF.

This clone was detected once. The chain employs TRBV2 and TRBJ1-5; 7 bases fit TRBD1. Germline V gene lookup returns CDR1 SNHLY and CDR2 FYNNEI. The CDR3 consists of 13 residues. J lost 3 bases, V lost 6 bases, and 2 bases had no gene match. For the CDR3, the DNA is TGTGCCAGCAGCGGACAGGTCAATCAGCCCCAGCATTTT. Its protein is CASSGQVNQPQHF.

V gene TRBV5-4 combines with J gene TRBJ1-4, with 11 bases identical to TRBD1. Germline-derived CDR1 and CDR2 are SGHNT and YYREEE (reference sequence). The CDR3 runs to 15 residues. V lost 3 bases to trimming and J lost 8 bases; unmatched junction nucleotides: 6. CDR3 sequence reads: CASSSGTGGEEKLFF. The DNA of the CDR3 is TGTGCCAGCAGCTCCGGGACAGGGGGAGAGGAAAAACTGTTTTTT. Together with reference TRBV5-4 and TRBJ1-4, the CDR3 gives the full variable domain: ETGVTQSPTHLIKTRGQQVTLRCSSQSGHNTVSWYQQALGQGPQFIFQYYREEENGRGNFPPRFSGLQFPNYSSELNVNALELDDSALYLCASSSGTGGEEKLFFGSGTQLSVL.

The V and J genes are TRBV7-3 and TRBJ1-1; possibly TRBD1 for D (6 bases). Trimming cost V 1 base and J 4 bases, with 16 bases left between them. The CDR3 covers 16 residues. Germline CDR1 SGHTA, CDR2 FQGTGA. CDR3 bases: TGTGCCAGCAGCTTAATGTTCGGGGGCGTTGGCACTGAAGCTTTCTTT. It codes for CASSLMFGGVGTEAFF.

The rearrangement links TRBV7-2 to TRBJ2-7; 8 bases map to TRBD2. There are 14 residues in the CDR3. CDR1 SGHTA and CDR2 FQGNSA come from the germline V gene. With V trimmed by 7 bases and J by 5 bases, 10 bases remained unmatched. CDR3 protein: CASTLLTGGHEQYF. The CDR3 nucleotides read TGTGCCAGCACACTTCTAACGGGAGGGCACGAGCAGTACTTC.

The chain uses TRBV28 and TRBJ2-5; 7 nucleotides agree with TRBD1. This CDR3 spans 14 amino acids. Germline CDR1 and CDR2: MDHEN and SYDVKM. Trimming at V came to 4 bases and at J to 5 bases, leaving 7 bases not matched to a gene. CDR3 protein: CASSSGTVIETQYF. The CDR3, as DNA: TGTGCCAGCAGTTCCGGGACAGTCATCGAGACCCAGTACTTC.

The rearrangement joins TRBV7-2 to TRBJ1-1; D is unresolved. Germline V gives CDR1 SGHTA, CDR2 FQGNSA. CDR3 length: 14 amino acids. Trimming pared 2 bases from V and 1 base from J, leaving 8 bases between. CDR3 bases: TGTGCCAGCAGCTTAAACAGAAAGAACACTGAAGCTTTCTTT. It translates to CASSLNRKNTEAFF.

This chain joins TRBV7-8 and TRBJ1-1; D ambiguous. Trimming removed 6 bases at V and 0 bases at J, with 8 bases between. The CDR3 spans 13 residues. CDR1 SGHVS and CDR2 FQNEAQ come from the germline V gene. CDR3 nucleotides: TGTGCCAGCAGGTCCGACTTGAACACTGAAGCTTTCTTT. Protein: CASRSDLNTEAFF.

This clone occurred once. The J gene is TRBJ1-2, the V gene TRBV27; a possible D gene is TRBD1 (5 bases). The CDR3 has 13 amino acids. Germline CDR1 is MNHEY and CDR2 is SMNVEV (reference sequence). Trimming cost V 1 base and J 5 bases, with 8 bases left between them. In DNA form, the CDR3 reads TGTGCCAGCAGTTTATTTCCAGGGTATGGCTACACCTTC. Amino acids: CASSLFPGYGYTF.

The chain links TRBV18 to TRBJ1-6, with 9 bases identical to TRBD1. J lost 10 bases, V lost 6 bases, and 7 bases had no gene match. This CDR3 has 14 amino acids. Germline V gene lookup returns CDR1 KGHSH and CDR2 LQKENI. CDR3 nucleotide sequence: TGTGCCAGCTCCCGGGACAGGGAAGGCTCACCCCTCCACTTT. This encodes CASSRDREGSPLHF.

This chain connects TRBV14 to TRBJ2-1, with 10 bases lining up with TRBD2. The CDR3 spans 16 residues. The V segment lost 2 bases and the J segment 7 bases; nucleotides outside the gene matches: 8. Germline assignment: CDR1 SGHDN and CDR2 FVKESK. CDR3 bases: TGTGCCAGCAGCCAACTCCGACTAGCGGGTGGAAATGAGCAGTTCTTC. Amino acid sequence: CASSQLRLAGGNEQFF.